The clone carrying this TCR beta chain was found a few times. Its antigen remains unidentified. The entry originates in a study of CD8+CD57+ T cells in acquired aplastic anemia. Study details: The mean DNA yield obtained from sorted CD4+ and CD8+ cells came to 3.2 ug.

V lost 4 bases and J lost 0; bases outside the gene matches: 3. The CDR3 extends over 15 amino acids. Germline V gene sequence: CDR1 SGHTA, CDR2 FQGNSA. Profiling that covered TCR beta VDJ and CDR3 relied on genomic DNA as its template. TCRdb processed the reads anew with MiXCR; each CDR3 protein has one entry. This table holds more than 100,000 distinct CDR3 sequences, around 50% found once. Findings and limits, study-wide: Sharing between patients and controls was observed for twenty-nine CD8+ CDR3 sequences. Controls did not differ significantly from patients in CD8+ Simpson's diversity.

The chain combines TRBV7-2 with TRBJ1-2; 9 bases map to TRBD1. Source material: sorted CD4+, CD8+, or CD8+CD57+ T cells (not recorded which) from PBMCs. The clonotype originates from a human donor in good health, serving as a control. CDR3 sequence reads: CASSSGTGTNYGYTF. The DNA of the CDR3 is TGTGCCAGCAGCTCGGGGACAGGGACTAACTATGGCTACACCTTC.